This T cell receptor beta chain originates from a study of T cells after yellow fever vaccination (dated by TCRdb to between 2018 and 2021). Regarding the study in general: The SMART-Seq v4 Ultra Low Input RNA kit was used to prepare libraries from fractions with low cell numbers. Bulk TCR alpha and beta repertoires were sequenced longitudinally to track T-cell clones before and after primary and booster YFV17D yellow fever vaccination. Two healthy male donors made up the cohort, one aged 18 to 30 years and the other aged 30 to 40 years. Blood was drawn at multiple timepoints before and after primary and secondary immunization, with bulk PBMC replicates and cell subsets isolated.

The treatment or condition tag for this specimen amounts to: live attenuated yellow fever vaccine strain. PBMCs were isolated from peripheral blood using a standard Ficoll-Paque protocol. With anti-CD3 and anti-CD8 staining plus a dextramer loaded with the yellow fever NS4B epitope peptide, the researchers sorted epitope-specific CD8 T cells. TriZol was used to extract RNA from bulk PBMCs, CD4 and CD8 fractions, and dextramer-positive and dextramer-negative fractions. This clonotype was counted at least ten times. One base away there is no much larger clone; base qualities are not given. TCR cDNA was synthesized by 5'RACE template switching, which introduced a universal primer site and unique molecular identifiers. Priming of cDNA synthesis was performed from both the TCR alpha and TCR beta constant segments. Library amplification involved two PCR steps, and the second step added sample barcodes and sequencing adapters. Sequencing of libraries was performed on Illumina HiSeq 2500 (2x100 bp) or NovaSeq (2x150 bp). The published analysis was carried out like this. MIGEC was used to demultiplex reads and collapse the reads into UMI consensus sequences, and MiXCR was used for V(D)J alignment. Using edgeR on replicate PBMC samples, clonotypes were called vaccine-responding if FDR was below 0.01 and the log2 fold change was above 5 up to day 15. Bulk clonotypes were assigned CD4 or CD8 identity according to which sequenced CD4 or CD8 repertoire held them at higher abundance. NS4B-specific clonotypes were defined as those at least 10-fold enriched in dextramer-positive over dextramer-negative fractions; CD4-biased clonotypes were excluded. The public reads were reprocessed in TCRdb via fastp at Q25 and MiXCR, keeping in-frame beta chains. Every entry covers one CDR3 protein and lists the most common genes and DNA from its rows. TCRdb, not the authors, supplied the V and J calls. The sample table lists roughly 45,000 distinct CDR3 sequences, 6.5% to 8.5% of them with a count of one. The ten largest clones represent over 12% of the sample.

General conclusions and limits of the study: The secondary T-cell response was found to be weaker but faster than the primary response, with a peak reached on day 5 rather than on day 15. Computational filtering was needed because FACS-sorted repertoires could contain abundant contaminating clonotypes from the bulk population. Because only a couple of donors were included in the study, the extent to which the findings can be generalized is limited. Most clones expanded after primary vaccination were re-detected after the booster (almost 97% of CD4 and around 88% of CD8), suggesting broad memory maintenance. A small fraction of clonotypes showed up in both the CD4 and CD8 compartments, probably as a result of convergent recombination.

The germline V gene (reference sequence) supplies CDR1 LNHNV and CDR2 YYDKDF. Spanning cysteine to phenylalanine, the CDR3 consists of 12 amino acids. Left in the record is the CDR3 DNA by itself, 36 bases read in frame from the first base. V sheds 8 bases and J sheds 5 bases, leaving 9 bases between their ends. Recombination joined TRBV15 with TRBJ2-2; the D segment cannot be called with confidence. Here the sequenced sample was CD8+ T cells not binding an NS4B(214-222) dextramer, sorted from PBMCs, taken 45 days after the yellow fever booster vaccination. The cell subset or site label here, explained by the study, means: NS4B epitope dextramer-negative CD8 T cells. The receptor comes from a man aged 25-40 years who received the YFV17D yellow fever vaccine. The DNA sequence follows: TGTGCCACCCGACTGGGGACCGGGGAGCTGTTTTTT. Protein translation: CATRLGTGELFF. With all but the CDR3 taken from the reference TRBV15 and TRBJ2-2 genes, the full variable domain is: DAMVIQNPRYQVTQFGKPVTLSCSQTLNHNVMYWYQQKSSQAPKLLFHYYDKDFNNEADTPDNFQSRRPNTSFCFLDIRSPGLGDTAMYLCATRLGTGELFFGEGSRLTVL.